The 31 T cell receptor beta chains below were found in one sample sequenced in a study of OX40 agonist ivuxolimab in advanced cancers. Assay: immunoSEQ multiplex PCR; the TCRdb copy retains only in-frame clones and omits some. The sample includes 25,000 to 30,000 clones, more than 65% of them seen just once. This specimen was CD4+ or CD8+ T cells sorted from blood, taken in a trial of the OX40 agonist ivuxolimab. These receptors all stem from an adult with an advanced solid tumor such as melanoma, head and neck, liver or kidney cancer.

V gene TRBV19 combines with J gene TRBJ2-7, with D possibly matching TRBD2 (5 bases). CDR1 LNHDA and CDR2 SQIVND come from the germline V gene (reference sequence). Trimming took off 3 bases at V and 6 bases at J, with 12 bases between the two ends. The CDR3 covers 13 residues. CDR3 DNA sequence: TGTGCCAGTAGTATGGCCGGGGTCGGCGAGCAGTACTTC. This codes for CASSMAGVGEQYF.

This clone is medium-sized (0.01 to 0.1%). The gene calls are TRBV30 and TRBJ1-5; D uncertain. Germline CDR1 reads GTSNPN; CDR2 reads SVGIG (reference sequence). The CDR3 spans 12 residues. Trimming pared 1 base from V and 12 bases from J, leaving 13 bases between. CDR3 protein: CAWSEGAGFQHF. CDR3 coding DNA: TGTGCCTGGAGTGAGGGAGCCGGCTTCCAGCATTTT.

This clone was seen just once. The CDR3 DNA is TGTGCCAGCAGCTTGAGGTTTTCGGGTTTCACAGATACGCAGTATTTT. Protein: CASSLRFSGFTDTQYF. The rearrangement uses TRBV5-8 and TRBJ2-3; D not resolved. This CDR3 is built from 16 residues. Germline V gives CDR1 SGHTS, CDR2 YDEGEE. V was trimmed by 1 base and J by 2 bases, leaving 14 bases between them.

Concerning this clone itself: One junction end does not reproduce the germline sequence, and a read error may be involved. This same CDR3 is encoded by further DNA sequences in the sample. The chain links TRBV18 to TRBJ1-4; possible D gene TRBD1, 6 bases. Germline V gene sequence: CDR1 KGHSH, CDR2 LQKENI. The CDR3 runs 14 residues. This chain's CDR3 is CASSPEQGSEKLFF. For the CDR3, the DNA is TGTGCCAGCTCACCCGAACAGGGATCTGAAAAATTGTTTTTT.

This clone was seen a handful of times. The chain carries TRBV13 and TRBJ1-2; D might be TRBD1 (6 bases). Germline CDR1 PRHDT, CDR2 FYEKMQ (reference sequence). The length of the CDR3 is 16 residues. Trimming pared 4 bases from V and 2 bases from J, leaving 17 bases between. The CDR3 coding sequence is TGTGCCAGCAGCTCAATCGGGATAACAGGGAACTATGGCTACACCTTC. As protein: CASSSIGITGNYGYTF.

The CDR3 is CASSFLAGTDTQYF. In nucleotides, the CDR3 is TGTGCCAGCAGTTTTCTGGCTGGCACAGATACGCAGTATTTT. This chain connects TRBV28 to TRBJ2-3; D not certain. CDR1 is MDHEN, CDR2 SYDVKM, per germline. CDR3 length: 14 amino acids. V lost 3 bases, J lost 1 base, and 8 bases lay in between.

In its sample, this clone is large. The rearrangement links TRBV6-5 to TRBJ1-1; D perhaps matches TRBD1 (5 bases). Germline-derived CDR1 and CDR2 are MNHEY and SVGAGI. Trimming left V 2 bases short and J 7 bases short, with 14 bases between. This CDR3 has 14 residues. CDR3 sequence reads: CASSYNGQLHEAFF. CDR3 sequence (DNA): TGTGCCAGCAGTTACAACGGACAACTACATGAAGCTTTCTTT.

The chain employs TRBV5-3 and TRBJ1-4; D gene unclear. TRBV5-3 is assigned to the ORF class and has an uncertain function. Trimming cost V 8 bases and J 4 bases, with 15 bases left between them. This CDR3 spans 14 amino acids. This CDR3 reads CASSLDSYNEKLFF. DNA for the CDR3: TGTGCCAGCAGCCTGGACTCCTATAATGAAAAACTGTTTTTT.

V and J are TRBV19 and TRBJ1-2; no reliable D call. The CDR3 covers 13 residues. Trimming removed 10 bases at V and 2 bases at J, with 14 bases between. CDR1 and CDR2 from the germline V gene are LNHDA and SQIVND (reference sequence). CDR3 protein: CAISMAGNYGYTF. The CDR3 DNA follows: TGTGCCATCTCAATGGCTGGGAACTATGGCTACACCTTC.

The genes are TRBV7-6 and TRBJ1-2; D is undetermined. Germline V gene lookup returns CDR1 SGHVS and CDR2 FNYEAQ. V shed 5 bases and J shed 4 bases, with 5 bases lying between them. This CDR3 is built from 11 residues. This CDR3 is CASSRSYGYTF. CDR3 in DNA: TGTGCCAGCAGCCGCAGCTATGGCTACACCTTC.

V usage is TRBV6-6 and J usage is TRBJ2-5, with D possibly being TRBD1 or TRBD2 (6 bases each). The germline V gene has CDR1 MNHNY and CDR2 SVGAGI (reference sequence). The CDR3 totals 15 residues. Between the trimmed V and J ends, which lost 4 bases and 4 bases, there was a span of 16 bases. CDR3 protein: CASSCGGGRGETQYF. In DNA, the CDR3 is TGTGCCAGCAGTTGCGGAGGGGGTCGAGGAGAGACCCAGTACTTC.

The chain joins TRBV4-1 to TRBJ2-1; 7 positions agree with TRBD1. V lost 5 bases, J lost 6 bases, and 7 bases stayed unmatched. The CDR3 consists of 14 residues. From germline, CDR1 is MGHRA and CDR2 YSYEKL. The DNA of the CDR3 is TGCGCCAGCAGCGCCCCATCAGGGGGCAATGAGCAGTTCTTC. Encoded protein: CASSAPSGGNEQFF.

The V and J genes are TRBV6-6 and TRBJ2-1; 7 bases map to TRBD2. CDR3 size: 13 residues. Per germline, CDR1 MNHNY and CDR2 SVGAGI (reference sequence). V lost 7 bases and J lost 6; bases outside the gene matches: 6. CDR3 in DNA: TGTGCCAGCACAGTGGGCGGGGGCAATGAGCAGTTCTTC. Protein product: CASTVGGGNEQFF.

The CDR3 region is CASILGGGGPRNLNEQFF. The CDR3 nucleotides are TGTGCCAGCATCCTAGGGGGCGGGGGGCCCCGGAACCTCAATGAGCAGTTCTTC. The chain carries TRBV27 and TRBJ2-1; possible D gene TRBD2, 8 bases. V was clipped by 7 bases and J by 6 bases, with 28 bases between them. Germline loops: CDR1 MNHEY, CDR2 SMNVEV (reference sequence). CDR3 length: 18 residues.

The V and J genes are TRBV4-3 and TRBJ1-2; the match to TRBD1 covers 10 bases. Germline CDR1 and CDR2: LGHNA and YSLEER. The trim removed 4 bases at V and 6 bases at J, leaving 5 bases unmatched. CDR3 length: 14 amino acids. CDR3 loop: CASSLGQGQHGYTF. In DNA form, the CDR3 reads TGCGCCAGCAGCCTGGGACAGGGGCAGCATGGCTACACCTTC.

The CDR3 DNA sequence: TGTGCCAGCAGTGAATGGATCAGGGAAAAACTGTTTTTT. Encoded protein: CASSEWIREKLFF. This chain joins TRBV2 and TRBJ1-4; D remains ambiguous. Germline V gene lookup returns CDR1 SNHLY and CDR2 FYNNEI. The germline V and J ends were trimmed by 2 bases and 8 bases, with 9 bases remaining between them. This CDR3 contains 13 residues.

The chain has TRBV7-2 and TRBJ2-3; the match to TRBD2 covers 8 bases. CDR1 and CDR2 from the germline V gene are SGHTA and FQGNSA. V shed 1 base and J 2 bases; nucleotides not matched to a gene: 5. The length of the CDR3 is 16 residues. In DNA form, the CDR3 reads TGTGCCAGCAGCTTAGGACGGGGGGGCACCACAGATACGCAGTATTTT. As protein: CASSLGRGGTTDTQYF.

The CDR3 sequence: CASSASGGATDTQYF. The CDR3 DNA is TGTGCCAGCAGCGCTAGCGGGGGGGCGACAGATACGCAGTATTTT. V gene TRBV7-2 combines with J gene TRBJ2-3; TRBD2 agrees at 12 bases. This CDR3 is built from 15 residues. The germline CDR1 and CDR2 sequences are SGHTA and FQGNSA. V was pared by 5 bases and J by 3 bases, with 3 bases of the junction left unmatched.

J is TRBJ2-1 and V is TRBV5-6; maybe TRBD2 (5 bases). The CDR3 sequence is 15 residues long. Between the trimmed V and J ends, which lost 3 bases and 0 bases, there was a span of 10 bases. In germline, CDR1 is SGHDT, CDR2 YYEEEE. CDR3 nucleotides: TGTGCCAGCAGCTGGCAAGCGGCCTCCTACAATGAGCAGTTCTTC. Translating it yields CASSWQAASYNEQFF.

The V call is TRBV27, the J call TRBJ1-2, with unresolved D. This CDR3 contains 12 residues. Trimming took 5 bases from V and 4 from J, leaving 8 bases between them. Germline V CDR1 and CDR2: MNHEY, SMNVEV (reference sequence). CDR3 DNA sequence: TGTGCCAGCAGTGAAATTCGCTATGGCTACACCTTC. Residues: CASSEIRYGYTF.

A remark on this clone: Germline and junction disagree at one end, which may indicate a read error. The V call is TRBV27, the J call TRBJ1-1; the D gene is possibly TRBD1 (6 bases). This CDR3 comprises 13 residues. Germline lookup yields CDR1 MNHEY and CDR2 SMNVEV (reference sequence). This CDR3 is CASSLSGATEAFF. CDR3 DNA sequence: TGTGCCAGCAGTTTATCGGGGGCCACTGAGGCTTTCTTT.

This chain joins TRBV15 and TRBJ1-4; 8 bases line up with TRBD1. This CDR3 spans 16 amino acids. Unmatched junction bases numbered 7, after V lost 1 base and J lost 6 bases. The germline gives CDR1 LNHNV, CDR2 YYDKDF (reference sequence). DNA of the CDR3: TGTGCCACCAGCAGAGTGAATCAGGGGGCCGATGAAAAACTGTTTTTT. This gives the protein CATSRVNQGADEKLFF.

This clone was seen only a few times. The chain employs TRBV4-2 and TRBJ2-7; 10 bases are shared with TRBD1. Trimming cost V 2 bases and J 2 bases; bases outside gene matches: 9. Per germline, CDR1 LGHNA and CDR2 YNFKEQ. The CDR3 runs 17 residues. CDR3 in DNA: TGTGCCAGCAGCCAATACCCACCGGGACAGGGGACCTACGAGCAGTACTTC. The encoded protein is CASSQYPPGQGTYEQYF.

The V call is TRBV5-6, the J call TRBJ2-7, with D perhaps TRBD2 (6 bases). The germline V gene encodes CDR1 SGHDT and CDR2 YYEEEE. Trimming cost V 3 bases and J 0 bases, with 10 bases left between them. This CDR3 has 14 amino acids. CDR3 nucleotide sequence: TGTGCCAGCAGCTCCCTGGGGGGCTCCTACGAGCAGTACTTC. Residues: CASSSLGGSYEQYF. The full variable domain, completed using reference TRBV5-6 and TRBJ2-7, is DAGVTQSPTHLIKTRGQQVTLRCSPKSGHDTVSWYQQALGQGPQFIFQYYEEEERQRGNFPDRFSGHQFPNYSSELNVNALLLGDSALYLCASSSLGGSYEQYFGPGTRLTVT.

The CDR3 reads CASSLRQGREQETQYF. The CDR3, as DNA: TGTGCCAGCAGCTTAAGACAGGGGCGCGAACAAGAGACCCAGTACTTC. This chain uses TRBV11-1 with TRBJ2-5, with TRBD1 matching over 8 bases. The CDR3 is 16 residues long. The germline CDR1 and CDR2 sequences are SGHAT and FQDESV (reference sequence). Germline trimming cut 2 bases from V and 2 bases from J; bases unmatched to any gene: 7.

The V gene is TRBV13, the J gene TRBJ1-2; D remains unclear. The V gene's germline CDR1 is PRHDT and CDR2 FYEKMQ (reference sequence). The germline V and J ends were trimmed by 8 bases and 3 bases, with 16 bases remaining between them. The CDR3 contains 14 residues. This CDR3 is CASGLGGVDYGYTF. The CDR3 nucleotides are TGTGCCAGCGGCCTAGGTGGGGTTGACTATGGCTACACCTTC.

In nucleotides, the CDR3 is TGTGCCAGCAGGCTCGTAAACACTGAAGCTTTCTTT. Translation: CASRLVNTEAFF. The chain joins TRBV7-9 to TRBJ1-1; no clear D. Germline CDR1 and CDR2: SEHNR and FQNEAQ (reference sequence). CDR3 length equals 12 residues. V lost 6 bases and J 2 bases, leaving 7 bases between the germline ends.

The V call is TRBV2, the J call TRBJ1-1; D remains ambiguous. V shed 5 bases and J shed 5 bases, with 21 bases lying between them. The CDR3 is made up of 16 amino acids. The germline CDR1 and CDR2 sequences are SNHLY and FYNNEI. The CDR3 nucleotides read TGTGCCAGCAGTCCTCTTACAGCCAAAGTAAGGACTGAAGCTTTCTTT. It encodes CASSPLTAKVRTEAFF.

The DNA of the CDR3 is TGTGCCAGCAGCCTAACGGGAGTTTGGAATTCACCCCTCCACTTT. This translates into CASSLTGVWNSPLHF. The chain carries TRBV7-2 and TRBJ1-6; D is ambiguous. Germline values: CDR1 SGHTA, CDR2 FQGNSA. The CDR3 is 15 residues long. V was pared by 5 bases and J by 7 bases, with 15 bases between.

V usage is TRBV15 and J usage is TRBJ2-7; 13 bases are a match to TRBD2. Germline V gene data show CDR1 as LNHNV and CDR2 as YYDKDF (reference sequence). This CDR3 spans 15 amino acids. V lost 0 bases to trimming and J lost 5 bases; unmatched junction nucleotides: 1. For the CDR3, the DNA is TGTGCCACCAGCAGAGAGGGACTAGCGGGGAACGAGCAGTACTTC. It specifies CATSREGLAGNEQYF.

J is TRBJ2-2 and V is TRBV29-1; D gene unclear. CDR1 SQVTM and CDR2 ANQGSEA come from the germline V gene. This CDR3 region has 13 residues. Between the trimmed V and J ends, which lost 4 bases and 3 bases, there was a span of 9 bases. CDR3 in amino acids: CSVVGGDTGELFF. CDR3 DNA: TGCAGCGTTGTGGGTGGGGACACCGGGGAGCTGTTTTTT.